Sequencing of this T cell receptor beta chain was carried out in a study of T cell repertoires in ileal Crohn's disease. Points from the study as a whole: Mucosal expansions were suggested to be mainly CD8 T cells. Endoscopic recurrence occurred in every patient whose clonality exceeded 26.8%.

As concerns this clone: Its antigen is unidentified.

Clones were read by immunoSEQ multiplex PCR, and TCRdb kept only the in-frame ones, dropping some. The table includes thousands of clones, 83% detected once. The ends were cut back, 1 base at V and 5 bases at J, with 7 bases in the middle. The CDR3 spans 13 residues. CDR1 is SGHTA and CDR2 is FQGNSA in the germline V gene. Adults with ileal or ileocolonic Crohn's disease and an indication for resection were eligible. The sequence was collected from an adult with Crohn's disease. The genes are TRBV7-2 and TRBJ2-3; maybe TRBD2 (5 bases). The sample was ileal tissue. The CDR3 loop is CASSLGAGDTQYF. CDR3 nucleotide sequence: TGTGCCAGCAGCTTAGGGGCGGGAGATACGCAGTATTTT.